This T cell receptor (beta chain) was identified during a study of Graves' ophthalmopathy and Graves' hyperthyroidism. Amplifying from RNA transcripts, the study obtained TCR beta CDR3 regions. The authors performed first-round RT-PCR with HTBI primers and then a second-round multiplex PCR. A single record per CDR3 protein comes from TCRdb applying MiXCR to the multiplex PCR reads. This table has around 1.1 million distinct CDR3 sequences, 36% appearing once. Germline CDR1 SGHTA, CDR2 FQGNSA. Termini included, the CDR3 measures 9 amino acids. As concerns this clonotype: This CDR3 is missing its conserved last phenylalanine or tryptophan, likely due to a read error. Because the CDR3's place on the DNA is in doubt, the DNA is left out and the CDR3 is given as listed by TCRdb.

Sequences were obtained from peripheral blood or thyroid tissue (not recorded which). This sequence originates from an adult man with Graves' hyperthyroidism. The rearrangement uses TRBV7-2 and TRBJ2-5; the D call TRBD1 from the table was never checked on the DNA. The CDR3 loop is CASLGAHYT.